This T cell receptor (beta chain) was sequenced during a study of early T cells in non-severe SARS-CoV-2 infection (TCRdb year 2021). About the study as a whole: Bulk RNA from unsorted whole blood was used for TCR sequencing, so alpha and beta chains could not be paired.

Libraries were prepared through 5' RACE. Reads for this sample came from a NextSeq 500. The TCR library protocol attached unique molecular identifiers to individual cDNA molecules to correct for sequencing error and PCR bias. TCR alpha and beta chains were both sequenced, and the abundances of alpha and beta sequences in each sample were closely correlated with each other. Concerning the study's data processing: Decombinator V4 was used to annotate TCR sequences for V gene, J gene and CDR3. TCRs were defined as expanded if a significant change between any two time points was detected under a Poisson model with p below 0.0001. Abundances of TCRs were expressed as counts per million after normalisation to the total number of TCRs sequenced in each sample. MAIT TCRs were defined by TRAV1-2 paired with TRAJ12, TRAJ20 or TRAJ33, and iNKT TCRs by TRAV10 paired with TRAJ18. A search of VDJdb, accessed on 1 November 2021, was run for TCRs annotated to CMV, EBV and SARS-CoV-2, with TCRs annotated for multiple antigens excluded. The public reads were reanalyzed by TCRdb: fastp trimming at Q25, MiXCR alignment, in-frame beta chains only. Rows matching on CDR3 protein sequence are summarized as one entry with the most common DNA and genes. TCRdb's processing, not the authors', yielded these V and J calls. In all, the sample holds tens of thousands of distinct CDR3 sequences, and around 13% of those were seen once. The ten largest clonotypes hold approximately 3.8% of the sample.

This was a case-control study nested in a cohort of healthcare workers in London, UK, who had nasopharyngeal swab PCR tests and blood samples taken every week. Healthcare workers were enrolled in the week of the UK lockdown, from 23 to 31 March 2020, and were followed every week for up to 16 weeks. The germline V end is reduced by 10 bases and the J end by 4 bases; junction bases left unmatched: 6. The germline V gene encodes CDR1 MDHEN and CDR2 SYDVKM. From the cysteine up to the phenylalanine, the CDR3 has a length of 13 residues. Only the CDR3 region is kept as DNA, spanning 39 bases read in frame from base 1. Broader findings and caveats from the paper: VDJdb matching was skewed toward anti-spike CD8 responses and likely underestimated virus-specific expansions by missing private and CD4 specificities.

Notes on this clonotype: No antigen is known for it. It has no much larger one-base neighbor in the sample; base qualities were not kept.

This TCR was sampled from an adult who was a healthcare worker with PCR-confirmed SARS-CoV-2 infection or an uninfected control (not recorded which). The rearrangement combines TRBV28 with TRBJ2-7; 11 nucleotides in the junction match TRBD2. The material sequenced was whole blood, taken at baseline. The bases are TGTGCCACCGTCCTAGCGGGAGGATACGAGCAGTACTTC. It is translated as CATVLAGGYEQYF.